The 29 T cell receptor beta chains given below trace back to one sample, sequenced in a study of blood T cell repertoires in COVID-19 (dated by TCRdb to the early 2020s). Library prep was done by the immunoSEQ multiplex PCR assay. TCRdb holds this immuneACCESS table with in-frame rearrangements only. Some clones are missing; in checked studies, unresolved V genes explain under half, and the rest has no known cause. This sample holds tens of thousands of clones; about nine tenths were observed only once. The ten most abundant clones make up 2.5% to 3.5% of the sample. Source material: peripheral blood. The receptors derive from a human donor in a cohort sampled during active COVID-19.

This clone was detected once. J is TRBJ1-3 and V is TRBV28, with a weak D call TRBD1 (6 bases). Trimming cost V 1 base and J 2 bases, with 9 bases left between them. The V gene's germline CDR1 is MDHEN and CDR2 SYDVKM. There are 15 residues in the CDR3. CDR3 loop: CASSLLAGAGNTIYF. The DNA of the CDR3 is TGTGCCAGCAGTTTATTAGCAGGGGCTGGAAACACCATATATTTT. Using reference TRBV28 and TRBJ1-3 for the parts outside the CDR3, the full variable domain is DVKVTQSSRYLVKRTGEKVFLECVQDMDHENMFWYRQDPGLGLRLIYFSYDVKMKEKGDIPEGYSVSREKKERFSLILESASTNQTSMYLCASSLLAGAGNTIYFGEGSWLTVV.

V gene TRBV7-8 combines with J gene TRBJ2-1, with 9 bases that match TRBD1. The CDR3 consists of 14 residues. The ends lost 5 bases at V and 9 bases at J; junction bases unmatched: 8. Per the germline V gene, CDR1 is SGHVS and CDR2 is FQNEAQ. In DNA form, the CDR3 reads TGTGCCAGCAGCATCTACGGGACAGGGTCTGAGCAGTTCTTC. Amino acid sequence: CASSIYGTGSEQFF.

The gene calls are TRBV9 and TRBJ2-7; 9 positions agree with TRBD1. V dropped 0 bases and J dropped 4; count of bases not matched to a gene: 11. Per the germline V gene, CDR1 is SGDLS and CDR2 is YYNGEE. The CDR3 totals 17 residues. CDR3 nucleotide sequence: TGTGCCAGCAGCGTAGCTCGAGGGACAGGGCCTATATACGAGCAGTACTTC. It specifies CASSVARGTGPIYEQYF.

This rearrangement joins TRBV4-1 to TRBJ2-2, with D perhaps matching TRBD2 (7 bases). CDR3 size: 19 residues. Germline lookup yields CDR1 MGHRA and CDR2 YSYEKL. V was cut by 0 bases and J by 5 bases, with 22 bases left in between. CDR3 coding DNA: TGCGCCAGCAGCCAAGATAAGAGGGGGAGCGGGAAGAAAACCGGGGAGCTGTTTTTT. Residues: CASSQDKRGSGKKTGELFF.

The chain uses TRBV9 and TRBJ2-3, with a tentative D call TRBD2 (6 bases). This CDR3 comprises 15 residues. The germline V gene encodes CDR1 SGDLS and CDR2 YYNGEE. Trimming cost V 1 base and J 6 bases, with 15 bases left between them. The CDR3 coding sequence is TGTGCCAGCAGCGTATTCCCGTCAGGAGGGGATACGCAGTATTTT. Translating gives CASSVFPSGGDTQYF.

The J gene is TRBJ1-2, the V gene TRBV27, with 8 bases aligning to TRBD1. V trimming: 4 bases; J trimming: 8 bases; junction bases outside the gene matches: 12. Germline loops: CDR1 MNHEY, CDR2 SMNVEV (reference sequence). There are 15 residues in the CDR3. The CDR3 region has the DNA TGTGCCAGCAGTTCAGCCGGACAGGGCCTTCAGGGCTACACCTTC. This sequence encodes CASSSAGQGLQGYTF.

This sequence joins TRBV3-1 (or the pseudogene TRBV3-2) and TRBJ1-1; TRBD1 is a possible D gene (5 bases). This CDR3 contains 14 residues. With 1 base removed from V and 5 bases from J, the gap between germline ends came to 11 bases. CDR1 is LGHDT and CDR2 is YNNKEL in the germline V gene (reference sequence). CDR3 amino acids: CASSQGIAGTEAFF. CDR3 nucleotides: TGTGCCAGCAGCCAAGGAATAGCAGGGACTGAAGCTTTCTTT.

The CDR3 region has the DNA TGTGCCAGCAGCACGGACAGGGGGCGGAATCAGCCCCAGCATTTT. It encodes CASSTDRGRNQPQHF. The chain joins TRBV21-1 to TRBJ1-5; the DNA was not used to check the table's D call, TRBD1. TRBV21-1 is classified as a pseudogene. This CDR3 is built from 15 residues.

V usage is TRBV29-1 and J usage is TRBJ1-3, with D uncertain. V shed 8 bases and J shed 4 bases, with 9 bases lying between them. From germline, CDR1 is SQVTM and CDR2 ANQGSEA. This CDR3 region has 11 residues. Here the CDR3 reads CSLQQGNTIYF. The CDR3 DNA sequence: TGCAGCCTCCAACAGGGAAACACCATATATTTT. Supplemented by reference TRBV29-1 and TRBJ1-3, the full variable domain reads SAVISQKPSRDICQRGTSLTIQCQVDSQVTMMFWYRQQPGQSLTLIATANQGSEATYESGFVIDKFPISRPNLTFSTLTVSNMSPEDSSIYLCSLQQGNTIYFGEGSWLTVV.

CDR3 coding DNA: TGTGCCAGCAGCCAAGATTCAACCCTGAGGACAAAGTCCAATGAGCAGTTCTTC. Residues: CASSQDSTLRTKSNEQFF. The chain couples TRBV3-1 (or the pseudogene TRBV3-2) to TRBJ2-1; a weak D match, TRBD1 (5 bases). Germline V gene lookup returns CDR1 LGHDT and CDR2 YNNKEL (reference sequence). V was trimmed by 0 bases and J by 6 bases, leaving 21 bases between them. The CDR3 sequence is 18 residues long.

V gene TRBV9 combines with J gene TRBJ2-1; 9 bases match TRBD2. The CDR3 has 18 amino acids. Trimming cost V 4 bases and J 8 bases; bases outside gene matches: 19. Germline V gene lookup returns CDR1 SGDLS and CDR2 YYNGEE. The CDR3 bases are TGTGCCAGCAGCACTAATAGCGGGAGCCACCCCCCTAAGTATGAGCAGTTCTTC. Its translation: CASSTNSGSHPPKYEQFF.

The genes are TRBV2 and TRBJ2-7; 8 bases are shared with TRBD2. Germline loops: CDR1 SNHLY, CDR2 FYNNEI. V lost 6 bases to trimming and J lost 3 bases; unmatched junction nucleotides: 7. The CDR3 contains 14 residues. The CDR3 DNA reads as TGTGCCAGCAGCCCGACTAGCGATTACTACGAGCAGTACTTC. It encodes CASSPTSDYYEQYF.

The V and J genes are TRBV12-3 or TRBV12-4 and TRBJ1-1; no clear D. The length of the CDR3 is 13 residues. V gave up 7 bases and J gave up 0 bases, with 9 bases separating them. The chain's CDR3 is CASMPPVNTEAFF. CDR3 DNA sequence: TGTGCCAGCATGCCTCCGGTGAACACTGAAGCTTTCTTT.

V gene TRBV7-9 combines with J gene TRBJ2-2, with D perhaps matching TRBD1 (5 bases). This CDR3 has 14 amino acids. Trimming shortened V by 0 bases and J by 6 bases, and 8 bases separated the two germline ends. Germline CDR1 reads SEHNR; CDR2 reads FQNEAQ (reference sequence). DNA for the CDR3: TGTGCCAGCAGCTTAGCGACAGTACCCGGGGAGCTGTTTTTT. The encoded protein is CASSLATVPGELFF.

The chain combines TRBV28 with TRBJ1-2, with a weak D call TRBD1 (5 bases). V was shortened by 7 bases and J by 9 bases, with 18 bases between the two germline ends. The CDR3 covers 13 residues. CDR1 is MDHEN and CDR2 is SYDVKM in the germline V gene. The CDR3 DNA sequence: TGTGCCAGCACGGGAATCGGGGGAGGGAGCTACACCTTC. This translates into CASTGIGGGSYTF.

The CDR3 reads CASSQGQGGYNEQFF. The CDR3 region has the DNA TGTGCCAGCAGCCAAGGACAGGGAGGCTACAATGAGCAGTTCTTC. This rearrangement joins TRBV3-1 (or the pseudogene TRBV3-2) to TRBJ2-1; TRBD1 might be the D (7 bases). Per the germline V gene, CDR1 is LGHDT and CDR2 is YNNKEL (reference sequence). The CDR3 is 15 residues long. Deletions cut 1 base from V and 3 bases from J, with 10 bases between.

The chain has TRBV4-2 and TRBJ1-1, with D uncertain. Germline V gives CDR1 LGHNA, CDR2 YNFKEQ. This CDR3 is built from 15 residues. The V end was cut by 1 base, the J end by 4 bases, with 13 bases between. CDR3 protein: CASSQAAGTLTEAFF. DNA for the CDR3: TGTGCCAGCAGCCAAGCTGCAGGAACCCTCACTGAAGCTTTCTTT.

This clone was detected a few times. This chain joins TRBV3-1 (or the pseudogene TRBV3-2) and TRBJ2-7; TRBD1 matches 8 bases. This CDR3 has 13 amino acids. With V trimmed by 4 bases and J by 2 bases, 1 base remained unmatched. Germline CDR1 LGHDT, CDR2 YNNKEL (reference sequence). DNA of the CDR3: TGTGCCAGCAGCCTGACAGGGGCCTACGAGCAGTACTTC. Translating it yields CASSLTGAYEQYF.

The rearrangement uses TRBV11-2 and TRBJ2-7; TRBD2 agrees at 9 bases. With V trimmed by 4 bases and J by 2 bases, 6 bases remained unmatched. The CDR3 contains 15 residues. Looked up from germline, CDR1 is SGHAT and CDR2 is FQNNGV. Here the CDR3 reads CASSWTSEATYEQYF. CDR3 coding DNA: TGTGCCAGCAGCTGGACTAGCGAGGCCACCTACGAGCAGTACTTC.

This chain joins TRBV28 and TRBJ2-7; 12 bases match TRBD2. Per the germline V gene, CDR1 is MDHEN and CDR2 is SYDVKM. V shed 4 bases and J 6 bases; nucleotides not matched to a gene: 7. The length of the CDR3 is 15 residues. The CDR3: CASSSPGTSGLEQYF. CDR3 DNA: TGTGCCAGCAGTTCCCCCGGGACTAGCGGGCTCGAGCAGTACTTC.

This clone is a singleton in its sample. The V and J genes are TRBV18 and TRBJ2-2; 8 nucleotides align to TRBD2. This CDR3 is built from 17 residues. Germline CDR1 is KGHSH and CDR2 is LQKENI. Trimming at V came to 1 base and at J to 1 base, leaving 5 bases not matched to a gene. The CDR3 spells CASSPLQAGGNTGELFF. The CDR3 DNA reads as TGTGCCAGCTCACCACTTCAGGCGGGAGGGAACACCGGGGAGCTGTTTTTT.

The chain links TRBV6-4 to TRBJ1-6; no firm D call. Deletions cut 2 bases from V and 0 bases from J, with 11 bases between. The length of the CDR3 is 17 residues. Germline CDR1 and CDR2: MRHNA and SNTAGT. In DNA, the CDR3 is TGTGCCAGCAGTGACGAGAGGGCCTACTCCTATAATTCACCCCTCCACTTT. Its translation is CASSDERAYSYNSPLHF.

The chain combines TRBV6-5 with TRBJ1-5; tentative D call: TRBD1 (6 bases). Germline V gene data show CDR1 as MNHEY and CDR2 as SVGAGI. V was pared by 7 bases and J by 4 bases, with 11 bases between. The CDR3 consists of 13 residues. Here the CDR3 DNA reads TGTGCCAGCAAGTGGACAGAAAATCAGCCCCAGCATTTT. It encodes CASKWTENQPQHF.

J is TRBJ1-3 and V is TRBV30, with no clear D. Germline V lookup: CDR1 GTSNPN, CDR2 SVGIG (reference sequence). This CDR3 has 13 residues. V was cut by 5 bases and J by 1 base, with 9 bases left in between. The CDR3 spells CAWEQNSGNTIYF. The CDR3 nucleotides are TGTGCCTGGGAACAGAATTCTGGAAACACCATATATTTT. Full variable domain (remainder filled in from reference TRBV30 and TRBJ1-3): SQTIHQWPATLVQPVGSPLSLECTVEGTSNPNLYWYRQAAGRGLQLLFYSVGIGQISSEVPQNLSASRPQDRQFILSSKKLLLSDSGFYLCAWEQNSGNTIYFGEGSWLTVV.

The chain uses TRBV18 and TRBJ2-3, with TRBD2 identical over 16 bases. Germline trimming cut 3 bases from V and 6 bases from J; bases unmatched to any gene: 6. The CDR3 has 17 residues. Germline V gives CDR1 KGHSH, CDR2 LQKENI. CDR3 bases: TGTGCCAGCTCACCGGGACTAGCGGGAGGGTCCCCGGATACGCAGTATTTT. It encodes CASSPGLAGGSPDTQYF.

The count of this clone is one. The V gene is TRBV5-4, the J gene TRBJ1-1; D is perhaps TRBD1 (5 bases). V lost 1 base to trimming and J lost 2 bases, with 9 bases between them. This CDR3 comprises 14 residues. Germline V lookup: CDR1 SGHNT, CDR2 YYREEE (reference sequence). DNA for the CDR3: TGTGCCAGCAGCTTGAGGCAGGGAAACACTGAAGCTTTCTTT. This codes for CASSLRQGNTEAFF.

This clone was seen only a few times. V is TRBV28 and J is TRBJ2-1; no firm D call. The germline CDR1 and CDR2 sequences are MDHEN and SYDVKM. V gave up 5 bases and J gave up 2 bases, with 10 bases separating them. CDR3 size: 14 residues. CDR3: CASSRRGTYNEQFF. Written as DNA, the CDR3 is TGTGCCAGCAGTCGGCGAGGAACCTACAATGAGCAGTTCTTC. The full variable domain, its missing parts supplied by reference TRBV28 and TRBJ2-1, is DVKVTQSSRYLVKRTGEKVFLECVQDMDHENMFWYRQDPGLGLRLIYFSYDVKMKEKGDIPEGYSVSREKKERFSLILESASTNQTSMYLCASSRRGTYNEQFFGPGTRLTVL.

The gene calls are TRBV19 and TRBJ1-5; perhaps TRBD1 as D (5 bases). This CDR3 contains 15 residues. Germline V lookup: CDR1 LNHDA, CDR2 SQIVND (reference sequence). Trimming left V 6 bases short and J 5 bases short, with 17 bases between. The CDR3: CASRRVQGGDQPQHF. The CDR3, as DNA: TGTGCCAGTAGAAGAGTTCAGGGAGGGGATCAGCCCCAGCATTTT.

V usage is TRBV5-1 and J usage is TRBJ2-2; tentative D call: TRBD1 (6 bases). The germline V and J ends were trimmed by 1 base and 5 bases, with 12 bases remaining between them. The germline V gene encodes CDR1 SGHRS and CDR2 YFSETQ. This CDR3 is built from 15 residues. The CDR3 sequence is CASSLNWGQTGELFF. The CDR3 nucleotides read TGCGCCAGCAGCTTGAACTGGGGGCAAACCGGGGAGCTGTTTTTT.